This T cell receptor beta chain was captured in a study of a mutant IDH1 vaccine in newly diagnosed glioma. Regarding time point: week 11, during vaccination. The investigators gave 300 ug of mutant IDH1 20-mer peptide in each vaccine dose, together with topical imiquimod. Turning to this clone: Its antigen is as yet unknown.

The protocol was immunoSEQ multiplex PCR, while the TCRdb copy is restricted to in-frame clones and leaves out a portion. The top ten hold 5% to 6% of the sample, which has 120,000 or so clones, about four fifths seen once. The germline CDR1 and CDR2 sequences are MGHRA and YSYEKL. V lost 0 bases, J lost 4 bases, and 13 bases lay in between. The CDR3 has 16 residues. The receptor was isolated from a man aged 35 to 55 with glioma. This sample comprised PBMCs, obtained from a glioma patient whose treatment included an IDH1 peptide vaccine. This chain joins TRBV4-1 and TRBJ1-5, with D hard to call. This chain's CDR3 is CASSQDPGNQNQPQHF. The CDR3 DNA sequence: TGCGCCAGCAGCCAAGATCCGGGGAACCAAAATCAGCCCCAGCATTTT.